This T cell receptor (beta chain) was recorded in a study of cytomegalovirus exposure and HLA in healthy donors. Study-wide context: When fewer than 400 donors were genotyped, about 81% of them were found to fall in the Caucasian-associated ancestry cluster. Study-wide points: An analysis was carried out at a later point. It showed that HLA-associated TCR beta chains were more clonally expanded than equally common non-associated chains. Exclusion as indistinguishable affected some V segments, including TRBV6-2 and TRBV6-3.

As regards this clone: The antigen remains undetermined.

The CDR3 contains 14 residues. Germline V gene sequence: CDR1 MNHEY, CDR2 SVGAGI. The ends were cut back, 4 bases at V and 3 bases at J, with 10 bases in the middle. The PCR ran on 60 Vbeta and 13 Jbeta primers. The assay was immunoSEQ multiplex PCR, and TCRdb's table has in-frame clones only and misses some. The sample gives under 60,000 clones, approximately 84% of which show up once; around 2.8% is in the top ten. This receptor was obtained from a man aged 50-60 years in good health and CMV-seronegative. This chain uses TRBV6-5 with TRBJ1-5, with no clear D. The sequenced sample consisted of PBMCs. CDR3 protein: CASSSGDANQPQHF. In DNA, the CDR3 is TGTGCCAGCAGTTCCGGAGATGCCAATCAGCCCCAGCATTTT.